This T cell receptor beta chain was identified during a study of T-cell reconstitution after alpha-beta-depleted transplantation in children (dated by TCRdb to the mid-2010s). For the wider study: T-cell immune reconstitution after TCRalphabeta/CD19-depleted allogeneic hematopoietic cell transplantation in children was quantitatively tracked in the study by means of TCR repertoire profiling. The study at large found these results: Over subsequent months, a decline in hyperexpanded clone frequencies was noted, and after one year, T-cell counts and TCRbeta diversity were mostly ascribed to newly produced T cells. In some patients, high TCRbeta diversity at day 60 was attributed to recipient T cells and intrathymic progenitors that had survived conditioning. The apparently early alphabetaT-cell count recovery about two months after transplant was reportedly dependent on only several hundred rapidly expanded clones derived from non-depleted graft cells.

V is clipped by 5 bases and J by 2 bases, and the sequence between their germline boundaries is 15 bases long. The CDR3 holds 15 amino acids from the cysteine to the phenylalanine. The entry retains the CDR3 DNA only, 45 bases that are in frame from base 1. The CDR1 and CDR2 encoded by the germline V gene are SGHRS and YFSETQ. The protocol used for the library was PCR. Instrument on record: Illumina HiSeq 2500. TCR libraries were prepared with molecular barcoding, using unique molecular identifiers to normalize TCRbeta repertoire quantification. TCRdb itself trimmed the public reads at Q25 with fastp, ran MiXCR and retained productive beta chains. Entries are consolidated by CDR3 protein sequence, retaining the most common genes and DNA. For this sample the table gives 80,000 to 100,000 distinct CDR3 sequences, of which about 22% were detected only once. The ten largest clones capture about a fifth of the sample.

The treatment or condition label, as the study defines it: allogeneic hematopoietic cell transplantation with graft depleted of TCRalphabeta T cells and CD19 B cells. The children who served as transplant recipients had been given grafts of TCRalphabeta/CD19-depleted allogeneic hematopoietic cells. About this clonotype itself: Its cognate antigen has yet to be identified. Per-base quality was not reported, and no clone a single base away is much larger than it.

The receptor comes from a boy aged 2 to 9 with acute lymphoblastic leukemia, due to receive a stem cell transplant. The V gene is TRBV5-1 and the J gene is TRBJ2-3; no D segment can be confidently identified. The sequencing here drew on PBMCs, taken before TCRalphabeta/CD19-depleted stem cell transplant. The sequenced DNA is TGCGCCAGCAGTACCCCTGGACCTATCACAGATACGCAGTATTTT. Its protein product is CASSTPGPITDTQYF.